A single sample gave rise to the 16 T cell receptor beta chains below, sequenced in a study of T cells in Graves' hyperthyroidism and ophthalmopathy. The TCR beta CDR3 regions underwent amplification using RNA transcripts as the source. HTBI primers were employed in a first-round RT-PCR of the TCR CDR3. TCRdb re-derived calls from the multiplex PCR reads in MiXCR, one entry per CDR3 protein. The data show roughly 300,000 distinct CDR3 sequences, 21% seen once. The specimen sequenced was blood. These receptors originate from a woman between 45 and 65 years old with Graves' hyperthyroidism.

This clonotype was seen many times. The V call is TRBV27, the J call TRBJ2-7, with D perhaps TRBD1 (5 bases). Trimming took off 2 bases at V and 1 base at J, with 12 bases between the two ends. The CDR3 is 15 amino acids. The germline V gene has CDR1 MNHEY and CDR2 SMNVEV (reference sequence). CDR3 DNA sequence: TGTGCCAGCAGTTTAAGCAGGGCCGGGTCCTACGAGCAGTACTTC. Protein: CASSLSRAGSYEQYF.

This rearrangement joins TRBV4-1 to TRBJ1-2; 9 bases align to TRBD1. V shed 4 bases, J shed 1 base, and the junction held 7 bases outside the gene matches. Per the germline V gene, CDR1 is MGHRA and CDR2 is YSYEKL. The CDR3 runs to 16 residues. The DNA for the CDR3 is TGCGCCAGCAGCCGGACAGGGGAAGAGGTTAACTATGGCTACACCTTC. Translation gives CASSRTGEEVNYGYTF.

The table lists this clonotype with many counts. The rearrangement uses TRBV20-1 and TRBJ2-7; TRBD2 matches at 8 bases. Germline V gene data show CDR1 as DFQATT and CDR2 as SNEGSKA (reference sequence). V gave up 6 bases and J gave up 1 base; unmatched junction bases: 8. The CDR3 runs 14 residues. CDR3 DNA: TGCAGTGCCCCGGGGACTAGAGGTTCCTACGAGCAGTACTTC. The encoded protein is CSAPGTRGSYEQYF.

This clonotype was seen a handful of times. The rearrangement joins TRBV11-2 to TRBJ2-5; the D gene is possibly TRBD2 (5 bases). Trimming stripped 5 bases from V and 7 bases from J, with 17 bases between. Germline CDR1 reads SGHAT; CDR2 reads FQNNGV. This CDR3 has 14 residues. CDR3 amino acids: CASSEAASFGTQYF. CDR3 DNA: TGTGCCAGCAGCGAAGCGGCGTCATTTGGGACCCAGTACTTC.

In its sample, this clonotype was seen many times. As DNA, the CDR3 is TGTGCCAGCAGGAGACAGGGCAATCAGCCCCAGCATTTT. Translated, it gives CASRRQGNQPQHF. The J gene is TRBJ1-5, the V gene TRBV27, with D perhaps TRBD1 (6 bases). The CDR3 length is 13 residues. V lost 6 bases to trimming and J lost 2 bases, with 8 bases between them. Germline values: CDR1 MNHEY, CDR2 SMNVEV (reference sequence).

This clonotype was seen at least ten times. The chain is built from TRBV18 and TRBJ2-1; 7 nucleotides line up with TRBD1. Germline V lookup: CDR1 KGHSH, CDR2 LQKENI. Germline trimming cut 5 bases from V and 9 bases from J; bases unmatched to any gene: 4. The CDR3 sequence is 12 residues long. The CDR3 sequence: CASSRGRAEQFF. DNA for the CDR3: TGTGCCAGCTCAAGGGGGCGCGCTGAGCAGTTCTTC.

There are many counts of this clonotype. The chain is built from TRBV28 and TRBJ2-7; TRBD1 is a possible D gene (6 bases). This CDR3 comprises 12 residues. The germline V gene has CDR1 MDHEN and CDR2 SYDVKM. V was cut by 10 bases and J by 0 bases, with 10 bases left in between. The CDR3 is CATDRSSYEQYF. The CDR3 bases are TGTGCCACAGACAGGAGCTCCTACGAGCAGTACTTC.

This clonotype was recorded at least ten times. This chain links TRBV18 with TRBJ1-1; 9 bases line up with TRBD1. The CDR3 totals 14 residues. Germline V gives CDR1 KGHSH, CDR2 LQKENI. The ends lost 3 bases at V and 3 bases at J; junction bases unmatched: 2. The CDR3 coding sequence is TGTGCCAGCTCACCGGACAGGGGTTACACTGAAGCTTTCTTT. This gives the protein CASSPDRGYTEAFF.

The V and J genes are TRBV10-3 and TRBJ2-3; possibly TRBD2 for D (6 bases). Looked up from germline, CDR1 is ENHRY and CDR2 is SYGVKD. This CDR3 contains 17 residues. Trimming took 10 bases from V and 0 from J, leaving 23 bases between them. The CDR3 loop is CATSPRDFYSSTDTQYF. CDR3 coding DNA: TGTGCCACCTCGCCCCGGGACTTCTATTCTAGCACAGATACGCAGTATTTT.

This clonotype was counted a few times. The chain joins TRBV27 to TRBJ2-7, with 9 bases identical to TRBD1. J lost 4 bases, V lost 2 bases, and 9 bases had no gene match. CDR1 is MNHEY, CDR2 SMNVEV, per germline (reference sequence). This CDR3 has 16 residues. Here the CDR3 DNA reads TGTGCCAGCAGTTTAAGGGATCCGGGACAGGGTTACGAGCAGTACTTC. This translates into CASSLRDPGQGYEQYF.

This clonotype showed up many times. The rearrangement links TRBV3-1 to TRBJ1-1; 7 bases are a match to TRBD1. This CDR3 is built from 15 residues. V gave up 4 bases and J gave up 0 bases; unmatched junction bases: 5. Germline loops: CDR1 LGHDT, CDR2 YNNKEL (reference sequence). The CDR3 nucleotides read TGTGCCAGCAGCCTAGGGACAGTTATGAACACTGAAGCTTTCTTT. Translation: CASSLGTVMNTEAFF.

Notes on this clonotype: The junction departs from the called germline gene at one end, perhaps through a read error. This chain joins TRBV7-3 and TRBJ2-1; 7 nucleotides line up with TRBD2. Germline V gene data show CDR1 as SGHTA and CDR2 as FQGTGA. There are 16 residues in the CDR3. The CDR3 nucleotides read TGTGCCAGCAGCTTGCAGAGCGGGGTCGGGTATAATGAGCAGCTCTTC. This encodes CASSLQSGVGYNEQLF.

The table lists this clonotype with a few counts. The chain employs TRBV6-1 and TRBJ2-5; D is undetermined. Germline V gene sequence: CDR1 MNHNS, CDR2 SASEGT. V lost 5 bases and J lost 4, with 8 bases in between. The CDR3 is 12 amino acids. CDR3 in amino acids: CASSRNAETQYF. The CDR3 bases are TGTGCCAGCAGTCGAAATGCAGAGACCCAGTACTTC.

Here the CDR3 reads CASSETTGGAFSEAFF. The DNA of the CDR3 is TGTGCCAGCAGTGAGACGACAGGGGGCGCGTTCTCCGAAGCTTTCTTT. This sequence joins TRBV2 and TRBJ1-1, with TRBD1 matching over 10 bases. The CDR3 is made up of 16 amino acids. V lost 3 bases and J lost 8; bases outside the gene matches: 12. Germline values: CDR1 SNHLY, CDR2 FYNNEI.

Ten or more counts support this clonotype. The V gene is TRBV20-1, the J gene TRBJ1-2; no clear D. Trimming took 2 bases from V and 5 from J, leaving 18 bases between them. Germline CDR1 reads DFQATT; CDR2 reads SNEGSKA (reference sequence). The CDR3 sequence is 15 residues long. CDR3 DNA: TGCAGTGCTAGAACCCCCTGGACGGGAGAATATGGCTACACCTTC. This codes for CSARTPWTGEYGYTF.

This clonotype was recorded at least ten times. The chain uses TRBV2 and TRBJ2-3, with 8 bases that match TRBD1. V trimming: 8 bases; J trimming: 7 bases; junction bases outside the gene matches: 11. Germline V lookup: CDR1 SNHLY, CDR2 FYNNEI. The length of the CDR3 is 14 residues. The CDR3 loop is CASVRQGPQYTQYF. CDR3 DNA sequence: TGTGCCAGCGTTAGACAGGGGCCACAGTATACGCAGTATTTT.